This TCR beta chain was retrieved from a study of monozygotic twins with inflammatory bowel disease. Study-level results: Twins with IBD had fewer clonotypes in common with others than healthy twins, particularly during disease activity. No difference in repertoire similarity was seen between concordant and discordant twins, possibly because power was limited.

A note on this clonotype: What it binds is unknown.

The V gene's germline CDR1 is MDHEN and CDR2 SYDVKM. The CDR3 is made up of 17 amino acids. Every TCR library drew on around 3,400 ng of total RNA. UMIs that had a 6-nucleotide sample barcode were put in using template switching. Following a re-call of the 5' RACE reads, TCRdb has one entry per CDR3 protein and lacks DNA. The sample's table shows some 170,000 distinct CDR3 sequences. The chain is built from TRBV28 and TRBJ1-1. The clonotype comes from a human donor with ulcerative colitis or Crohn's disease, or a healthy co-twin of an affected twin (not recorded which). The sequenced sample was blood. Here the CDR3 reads CASKRRALTAMNTEAFF.